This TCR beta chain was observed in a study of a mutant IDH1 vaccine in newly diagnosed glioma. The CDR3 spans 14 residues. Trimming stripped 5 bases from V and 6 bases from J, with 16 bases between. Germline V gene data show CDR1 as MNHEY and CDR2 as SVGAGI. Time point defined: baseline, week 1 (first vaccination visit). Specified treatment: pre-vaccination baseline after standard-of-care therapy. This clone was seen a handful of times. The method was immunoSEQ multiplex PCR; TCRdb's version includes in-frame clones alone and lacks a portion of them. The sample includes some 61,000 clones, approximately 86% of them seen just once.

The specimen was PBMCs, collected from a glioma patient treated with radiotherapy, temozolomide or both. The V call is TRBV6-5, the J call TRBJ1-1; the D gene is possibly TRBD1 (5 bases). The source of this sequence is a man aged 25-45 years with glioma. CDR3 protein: CASSRYPGEAEAFF. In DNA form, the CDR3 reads TGTGCCAGCAGTCGCTATCCGGGGGAGGCTGAAGCTTTCTTT.